The clone carrying this TCR beta chain is medium-sized (0.01 to 0.1%) in the sample. What it recognizes is unknown. This entry belongs to a study of response to subunit inactivated influenza vaccine. Findings of the study overall: Only a handful of new T cells, the authors suggested, are recruited with each seasonal influenza vaccination.

One entry per CDR3 protein, called by TCRdb with MiXCR from the RT-PCR reads. This table holds 200,000 to 300,000 distinct CDR3 sequences, roughly an eighth found once. Germline CDR1 SGHTA, CDR2 FQGNSA. The CDR3 has 17 amino acids. Trimming removed 3 bases from V and 7 bases from J; junction bases left unmatched: 11. This material consisted of non-naive T cells sorted from PBMCs, taken roughly 2 weeks before vaccination. The source of this sequence is a man aged 50 to 59 who received an inactivated influenza vaccine. The chain uses TRBV7-2 and TRBJ2-3, with TRBD2 matching 12 bases. For the CDR3, the DNA is TGTGCCAGCAGCTTTGGCGTGAAGACTAGCGGGAGAAATACGCAGTATTTT. It is translated as CASSFGVKTSGRNTQYF.